One and the same sample provided the 23 T cell receptor beta chains below, sequenced in a study of CD8+CD57+ T cells in acquired aplastic anemia. Selection for sequencing was limited to patients who had shown CD8+CD57+ cell expansion by flow cytometry. CDR3 and TCR beta VDJ profiling relied on genomic DNA as the template. TCRdb re-called the reads through MiXCR, storing one row per CDR3 protein. The table has approximately 220,000 distinct CDR3 sequences, around 43% seen once. What was sequenced was sorted CD4+, CD8+, or CD8+CD57+ T cells (not recorded which) from PBMCs. These receptors were obtained from a human donor with aplastic anemia.

This clonotype occurred many times. The chain combines TRBV20-1 with TRBJ2-1; D tentatively fits TRBD1 or TRBD2 (6 bases each). The germline V gene encodes CDR1 DFQATT and CDR2 SNEGSKA (reference sequence). CDR3 length: 17 amino acids. The V and J ends lost 1 base and 0 bases respectively, with 16 bases between them. The CDR3 loop is CSARVGGQVGSYNEQFF. As DNA, the CDR3 is TGCAGTGCTAGAGTGGGGGGCCAAGTGGGCTCCTACAATGAGCAGTTCTTC.

The chain uses TRBV25-1 and TRBJ2-7; a weak D match, TRBD1 (5 bases). Germline values: CDR1 MGHDK, CDR2 SYGVNS. This CDR3 spans 13 amino acids. Trimming cost V 4 bases and J 5 bases, with 12 bases left between them. CDR3 amino acids: CASSVRSRDEQYF. The CDR3 DNA follows: TGTGCCAGCAGTGTGCGGTCCAGGGACGAGCAGTACTTC.

This clonotype occurred many times. The rearrangement links TRBV10-2 to TRBJ2-7; perhaps TRBD1 as D (6 bases). Germline V CDR1 and CDR2: WSHSY, SAAADI. V dropped 3 bases and J dropped 5 bases, with 23 bases sitting between them. The CDR3 spans 17 residues. This chain's CDR3 is CASSDQGQPGFMDEQYF. As DNA, the CDR3 is TGCGCCAGCAGTGACCAAGGACAGCCAGGTTTTATGGACGAGCAGTACTTC.

The sample holds many counts of this clonotype. The V and J genes are TRBV13 and TRBJ1-1; D ambiguous. V was shortened by 6 bases and J by 5 bases, with 10 bases between the two germline ends. The CDR3 covers 12 residues. Looked up from germline, CDR1 is PRHDT and CDR2 is FYEKMQ (reference sequence). The CDR3 DNA is TGTGCCAGCAGATGGGGTGGGACTGAAGCTTTCTTT. It specifies CASRWGGTEAFF.

This clonotype was recorded many times. Germline and junction disagree at one end, which may indicate a read error. The chain couples TRBV7-7 to TRBJ2-2, with D tentatively TRBD1 (5 bases). Per germline, CDR1 SSHAT and CDR2 FNYEAQ (reference sequence). The CDR3 loop spans 16 amino acids. CDR3 nucleotides: TGTGCTAGCAGCCCAGACAGAACAAAGAACACCGGGGAGCTGTTTTTT. This sequence encodes CASSPDRTKNTGELFF.

This clonotype was detected many times. This chain joins TRBV2 and TRBJ2-1, with D possibly being TRBD2 (5 bases). From germline, CDR1 is SNHLY and CDR2 FYNNEI. With 2 bases removed from V and 1 base from J, the gap between germline ends came to 12 bases. The CDR3 covers 16 residues. Here the CDR3 reads CASSERDERSYNEQFF. The CDR3 DNA is TGTGCCAGCAGTGAACGGGATGAGAGGTCCTACAATGAGCAGTTCTTC.

The V and J genes are TRBV20-1 and TRBJ2-1; 9 nucleotides align to TRBD2. V lost 8 bases, J lost 7 bases, and 6 bases stayed unmatched. CDR3 length: 12 amino acids. Germline CDR1 is DFQATT and CDR2 is SNEGSKA (reference sequence). The CDR3 spells CSYQREANEQFF. As DNA, the CDR3 is TGCAGTTATCAGCGGGAGGCGAATGAGCAGTTCTTC.

The genes are TRBV4-2 and TRBJ2-7, with 13 bases aligning to TRBD2. V shed 1 base, J shed 2 bases, and the junction held 2 bases outside the gene matches. CDR1 and CDR2 (germline): LGHNA, YNFKEQ. The CDR3 is 16 amino acids. The CDR3 loop is CASSQGTSGGTYEQYF. CDR3 sequence (DNA): TGTGCCAGCAGCCAAGGGACTAGCGGGGGTACCTACGAGCAGTACTTC.

The chain is built from TRBV7-9 and TRBJ2-1; 12 bases fit TRBD2. Germline V gives CDR1 SEHNR, CDR2 FQNEAQ (reference sequence). The CDR3 is 16 amino acids. V lost 6 bases to trimming and J lost 6 bases; unmatched junction nucleotides: 9. The CDR3 DNA sequence: TGTGCCAGCAGGCCTAGCGGGGGGGCCATGTTCAATGAGCAGTTCTTC. Translation gives CASRPSGGAMFNEQFF.

The CDR3 loop reads CASSWVAGGQFNEQYF. CDR3 nucleotides: TGTGCCAGCAGCTGGGTGGCGGGGGGCCAATTCAATGAGCAGTATTTT. The chain couples TRBV7-2 to TRBJ2-3; TRBD2 aligns across 8 bases. This CDR3 contains 16 residues. Losses at the gene ends were 4 bases for V and 11 bases for J; bases not matched to a gene: 17. Per germline, CDR1 SGHTA and CDR2 FQGNSA.

V gene TRBV7-9 combines with J gene TRBJ2-5, with D possibly being TRBD2 (6 bases). Per germline, CDR1 SEHNR and CDR2 FQNEAQ (reference sequence). V lost 5 bases, J lost 7 bases, and 23 bases lay in between. The CDR3 is 16 amino acids. The CDR3 DNA reads as TGTGCCAGCAGCCAAGATAGGCTAGCGTCCTACGGGACCCAGTACTTC. Its protein product is CASSQDRLASYGTQYF.

The chain is built from TRBV10-3 and TRBJ1-2; 9 positions match TRBD1. The CDR3 extends over 12 amino acids. Losses at the gene ends were 8 bases for V and 8 bases for J; bases not matched to a gene: 6. In germline, CDR1 is ENHRY, CDR2 SYGVKD. The DNA for the CDR3 is TGTGCCATCGGGACAGGGCCCAGCGGCTACACCTTC. Amino acids: CAIGTGPSGYTF.

In its sample, this clonotype was seen many times. This rearrangement joins TRBV6-5 to TRBJ1-2, with D maybe TRBD1 (5 bases). V was trimmed by 0 bases and J by 7 bases, leaving 15 bases between them. The CDR3 length is 15 residues. CDR1 and CDR2 from the germline V gene are MNHEY and SVGAGI. The DNA for the CDR3 is TGTGCCAGCAGTTACTCCCTCGGGGGGGACGGTGGCTACACCTTC. Translation gives CASSYSLGGDGGYTF.

This clonotype was seen once. This rearrangement joins TRBV25-1 to TRBJ1-1, with D possibly matching TRBD1 (5 bases). Germline V gives CDR1 MGHDK, CDR2 SYGVNS. V lost 9 bases and J 3 bases, leaving 14 bases between the germline ends. The CDR3 sequence is 13 residues long. This chain's CDR3 is CASSMGLYTEAFF. DNA of the CDR3: TGTGCCAGTAGTATGGGGCTGTACACTGAAGCTTTCTTT. Based on the CDR3 plus reference TRBV25-1 and TRBJ1-1, the full variable domain is EADIYQTPRYLVIGTGKKITLECSQTMGHDKMYWYQQDPGMELHLIHYSYGVNSTEKGDLSSESTVSRIRTEHFPLTLESARPSHTSQYLCASSMGLYTEAFFGQGTRLTVV.

The chain has TRBV20-1 and TRBJ1-3; 10 bases map to TRBD1. Germline V gene lookup returns CDR1 DFQATT and CDR2 SNEGSKA (reference sequence). V was clipped by 0 bases and J by 3 bases; unmatched bases: 5. This CDR3 spans 16 amino acids. The CDR3 is CSARDRQGARGNTIYF. In DNA form, the CDR3 reads TGCAGTGCTAGAGACCGACAGGGGGCTCGTGGAAACACCATATATTTT.

This clonotype was counted many times. V and J are TRBV6-5 and TRBJ2-6, with D perhaps TRBD1 (5 bases). V lost 5 bases and J 2 bases, leaving 13 bases between the germline ends. This CDR3 contains 16 residues. Germline CDR1 and CDR2: MNHEY and SVGAGI. The CDR3 here is CASSPTPGTGANVLTF. The CDR3, as DNA: TGTGCCAGCAGTCCCACGCCAGGGACTGGGGCCAACGTCCTGACTTTC.

There are many counts of this clonotype. The chain employs TRBV12-3 or TRBV12-4 and TRBJ2-1, with TRBD2 matching 12 bases. This CDR3 is built from 18 residues. J was trimmed by 5 bases and V by 0 bases; bases with no gene match: 8. CDR3 nucleotide sequence: TGTGCCAGCAGTTTAGCGCCAGGACTAGCGGGGCTAAACAATGAGCAGTTCTTC. The encoded protein is CASSLAPGLAGLNNEQFF.

The chain combines TRBV3-1 with TRBJ2-7; 9 bases agree with TRBD1. V lost 6 bases and J lost 2; bases outside the gene matches: 5. Germline loops: CDR1 LGHDT, CDR2 YNNKEL (reference sequence). The CDR3 extends over 14 amino acids. The CDR3 DNA reads TGTGCCAGCAGACCGGGACAGGGCACCTACGAGCAGTACTTC. It translates to CASRPGQGTYEQYF.

The chain links TRBV5-1 to TRBJ1-1, with a weak D call TRBD1 (5 bases). The CDR3 is 14 residues long. V was clipped by 0 bases and J by 3 bases, with 9 bases between them. Germline V gives CDR1 SGHRS, CDR2 YFSETQ. The CDR3 DNA follows: TGCGCCAGCAGCTTGGTGCGGGGGGACACTGAAGCTTTCTTT. Residues: CASSLVRGDTEAFF.

The rearrangement links TRBV7-2 to TRBJ1-1; D gene uncertain. V was pared by 0 bases and J by 8 bases, with 7 bases between. The CDR3 runs to 12 residues. CDR1 is SGHTA, CDR2 FQGNSA, per germline. DNA for the CDR3: TGTGCCAGCAGCTTAGCACAGCTAGAAGCTTTCTTT. This sequence encodes CASSLAQLEAFF.

This clonotype was counted a few times. The rearrangement joins TRBV4-3 to TRBJ2-2; 10 positions match TRBD2. The CDR3 has 18 amino acids. J gave up 1 base and V 0 bases, and 5 bases lay outside the gene matches. Germline V CDR1 and CDR2: LGHNA, YSLEER. CDR3 DNA sequence: TGCGCCAGCAGCCAAGATCCCGGACTAGCGGTGAACACCGGGGAGCTGTTTTTT. Residues: CASSQDPGLAVNTGELFF.

This clonotype occurred once. This chain joins TRBV7-9 and TRBJ2-5; the match to TRBD1 covers 10 bases. V shed 5 bases, J shed 10 bases, and the junction held 7 bases outside the gene matches. The CDR3 length is 13 residues. The germline CDR1 and CDR2 sequences are SEHNR and FQNEAQ (reference sequence). The chain's CDR3 is CASSHDRGLIQYF. DNA for the CDR3: TGTGCCAGCAGCCACGACAGGGGGCTCATCCAGTACTTC.

This rearrangement joins TRBV27 to TRBJ2-3; 7 nucleotides match TRBD2. The V and J ends lost 3 bases and 5 bases, in that order; junction bases with no gene match: 11. The germline V gene encodes CDR1 MNHEY and CDR2 SMNVEV (reference sequence). This CDR3 region has 16 residues. This CDR3 reads CASSFSLRERVDTQYF. Written as DNA, the CDR3 is TGTGCCAGCAGTTTTTCATTGCGGGAGCGTGTAGATACGCAGTATTTT.